One sample yielded the 31 T cell receptor beta chains listed below, sequenced in a study of response to subunit inactivated influenza vaccine. TCRdb passed the RT-PCR reads through MiXCR, listing each CDR3 protein once. The sample yields hundreds of thousands of distinct CDR3 sequences, over 9% seen once. The sample also formed part of further work on T cells expressing NK-cell markers. That work states: 5'RACE template switching with UMIs produced the TCR beta cDNA.

The sample was PBMCs from blood, taken on the day of vaccination. Source of these receptors: a man in his fifties who received an inactivated influenza vaccine.

This chain links TRBV11-3 with TRBJ2-2, with 10 nucleotides matching TRBD2. V shed 4 bases, J shed 5 bases, and the junction held 10 bases outside the gene matches. The CDR3 loop spans 17 amino acids. CDR1 is SGHNT, CDR2 YENEEA, per germline. Here the CDR3 DNA reads TGTGCCAGCAGCTCGCTAGTAGCGGGAGGAGGTACCGGGGAGCTGTTTTTT. Protein sequence: CASSSLVAGGGTGELFF.

V is TRBV6-6 and J is TRBJ2-5; D is unresolved. V shed 6 bases and J shed 5 bases, with 7 bases lying between them. This CDR3 region has 11 residues. Germline CDR1 is MNHNY and CDR2 is SVGAGI (reference sequence). CDR3 region: CASRNVETQYF. The CDR3 DNA reads TGTGCCAGCAGAAATGTGGAGACCCAGTACTTC.

This clonotype appeared a few times. This sequence joins TRBV7-9 and TRBJ2-7; D is possibly TRBD1 or TRBD2 (6 bases each). This CDR3 comprises 14 residues. Germline CDR1 is SEHNR and CDR2 is FQNEAQ (reference sequence). Trimming stripped 4 bases from V and 9 bases from J, with 19 bases between. CDR3 sequence (DNA): TGTGCCAGCAGCTCTCAAATGGGGGGCTTCGGGCAGTACTTC. Its protein product is CASSSQMGGFGQYF.

V is TRBV5-1 and J is TRBJ2-3; 7 bases are a match to TRBD1. CDR3 length equals 15 residues. The germline V gene encodes CDR1 SGHRS and CDR2 YFSETQ. Unmatched junction bases numbered 8, after V lost 5 bases and J lost 2 bases. CDR3 sequence (DNA): TGCGCCAGCAGTCGGGGACAGACAATCACAGATACGCAGTATTTT. It yields the protein CASSRGQTITDTQYF. Full variable domain (outside the CDR3, taken from reference TRBV5-1 and TRBJ2-3): KAGVTQTPRYLIKTRGQQVTLSCSPISGHRSVSWYQQTPGQGLQFLFEYFSETQRNKGNFPGRFSGRQFSNSRSEMNVSTLELGDSALYLCASSRGQTITDTQYFGPGTRLTVL.

This clonotype has ten or more counts. No DNA is shown, since the ends of the CDR3 on it are uncertain; the CDR3 is the one TCRdb lists. The V gene is TRBV27, the J gene TRBJ1-1; the D segment call TRBD1 is taken from the table without a DNA check. The V gene's germline CDR1 is MNHEY and CDR2 SMNVEV (reference sequence). Termini included, the CDR3 measures 13 amino acids. This CDR3 is CASSPPWGGGTFF.

This clonotype was observed many times. The CDR3 here is CASSFWSGAGELFF. The CDR3 DNA sequence: TGTGCCAGCAGCTTTTGGTCTGGGGCCGGGGAGCTGTTTTTT. The genes are TRBV5-6 and TRBJ2-2; no firm D call. Germline V gene data show CDR1 as SGHDT and CDR2 as YYEEEE. The CDR3 covers 14 residues. Trimming left V 2 bases short and J 6 bases short, with 11 bases between. The full variable domain, with the rest looked up from reference TRBV5-6 and TRBJ2-2, is DAGVTQSPTHLIKTRGQQVTLRCSPKSGHDTVSWYQQALGQGPQFIFQYYEEEERQRGNFPDRFSGHQFPNYSSELNVNALLLGDSALYLCASSFWSGAGELFFGEGSRLTVL.

At least ten counts were recorded for this clonotype. The V call is TRBV5-1, the J call TRBJ2-1; 9 bases align to TRBD2. Unmatched junction bases numbered 5, after V lost 4 bases and J lost 0 bases. The CDR3 spans 16 residues. Germline lookup yields CDR1 SGHRS and CDR2 YFSETQ. CDR3 region: CASSAFSGSSYNEQFF. As DNA, the CDR3 is TGCGCCAGCAGCGCCTTTAGCGGGAGCTCCTACAATGAGCAGTTCTTC.

This clonotype was seen only a few times. Here the CDR3 reads CASSLNDRRFGNTIYF. CDR3 bases: TGCGCCAGCAGCTTGAACGACCGACGGTTCGGAAACACCATATATTTT. The rearrangement links TRBV5-1 to TRBJ1-3; D ambiguous. With 1 base removed from V and 4 bases from J, the gap between germline ends came to 15 bases. Germline CDR1 and CDR2: SGHRS and YFSETQ. This CDR3 has 16 amino acids.

This clonotype came up many times. The chain links TRBV4-1 to TRBJ1-4; D is uncertain. There are 13 residues in the CDR3. Trimming removed 4 bases at V and 8 bases at J, with 11 bases between. CDR1 is MGHRA and CDR2 is YSYEKL in the germline V gene. CDR3 loop: CASSLRTPEKLFF. The DNA of the CDR3 is TGCGCCAGCAGCCTGAGAACGCCCGAAAAACTGTTTTTT.

The chain combines TRBV3-1 with TRBJ2-3; TRBD2 aligns across 9 bases. CDR3 length equals 17 residues. The V and J ends lost 4 bases and 3 bases, in that order; junction bases with no gene match: 11. Germline CDR1 LGHDT, CDR2 YNNKEL (reference sequence). The CDR3 DNA reads TGTGCCAGCAGCCCGGGAGATTGGCGGGGGGGAACAGATACGCAGTATTTT. Translation: CASSPGDWRGGTDTQYF.

This clonotype was detected only a few times. The chain couples TRBV29-1 to TRBJ2-7; tentatively, D is TRBD1 (5 bases). The CDR3 spans 11 residues. Germline V CDR1 and CDR2: SQVTM, ANQGSEA. Trimming left V 6 bases short and J 4 bases short, with 10 bases between. The CDR3 here is CSVWQGYEQYF. The CDR3, as DNA: TGCAGCGTATGGCAGGGTTACGAGCAGTACTTC.

This clonotype was counted a few times. The V gene is TRBV7-2, the J gene TRBJ2-1, with 10 bases matching TRBD2. The trim removed 3 bases at V and 9 bases at J, leaving 8 bases unmatched. The length of the CDR3 is 15 residues. CDR1 and CDR2 from the germline V gene are SGHTA and FQGNSA. For the CDR3, the DNA is TGTGCCAGCAGCTTCTTAGCGGGGGGTCGGAGTGAGCAGTTCTTC. Residues: CASSFLAGGRSEQFF.

The V gene is TRBV29-1, the J gene TRBJ1-1; no clear D. Germline values: CDR1 SQVTM, CDR2 ANQGSEA. Trimming shortened V by 1 base and J by 7 bases, and 7 bases separated the two germline ends. The CDR3 sequence is 11 residues long. The CDR3 here is CSVEVNLEAFF. As DNA, the CDR3 is TGCAGCGTTGAAGTGAACCTTGAAGCTTTCTTT. The variable domain in full, with the rest retrieved from reference TRBV29-1 and TRBJ1-1, is SAVISQKPSRDICQRGTSLTIQCQVDSQVTMMFWYRQQPGQSLTLIATANQGSEATYESGFVIDKFPISRPNLTFSTLTVSNMSPEDSSIYLCSVEVNLEAFFGQGTRLTVV.

This clonotype was seen a handful of times. The genes are TRBV24-1 and TRBJ2-1; D is uncertain. Trimming removed 1 base from V and 9 bases from J, with 3 bases in between. The CDR3 is 11 residues long. Germline V gene sequence: CDR1 KGHDR, CDR2 SFDVKD. CDR3 residues: CATSDFIEQFF. DNA of the CDR3: TGTGCCACCAGTGATTTCATTGAGCAGTTCTTC.

This clonotype has just a few counts. The CDR3 loop reads CASSSNGAGEDTQYF. CDR3 nucleotide sequence: TGTGCCAGCAGCTCGAATGGGGCGGGAGAAGATACGCAGTATTTT. The chain is built from TRBV7-3 and TRBJ2-3; TRBD2 aligns across 7 bases. V was pared by 4 bases and J by 5 bases, with 9 bases of the junction left unmatched. The CDR3 has 15 amino acids. Germline CDR1 reads SGHTA; CDR2 reads FQGTGA. Full variable domain (remainder filled in from reference TRBV7-3 and TRBJ2-3): GAGVSQTPSNKVTEKGKYVELRCDPISGHTALYWYRQSLGQGPEFLIYFQGTGAADDSGLPNDRFFAVRPEGSVSTLKIQRTERGDSAVYLCASSSNGAGEDTQYFGPGTRLTVL.

V usage is TRBV5-1 and J usage is TRBJ2-1; D unclear. The CDR3 covers 15 residues. V was pared by 0 bases and J by 4 bases, with 11 bases between. Per germline, CDR1 SGHRS and CDR2 YFSETQ. In nucleotides, the CDR3 is TGCGCCAGCAGCTTGGACACCCCTGTGTACAATGAGCAGTTCTTC. Protein product: CASSLDTPVYNEQFF.

The V call is TRBV7-9, the J call TRBJ2-2; TRBD2 matches at 9 bases. Germline V gives CDR1 SEHNR, CDR2 FQNEAQ (reference sequence). The CDR3 has 16 amino acids. The V and J ends lost 0 bases and 8 bases, in that order; junction bases with no gene match: 7. The CDR3 protein is CASSLASGGTPGELFF. The CDR3 region has the DNA TGTGCCAGCAGCTTAGCTAGCGGGGGTACACCGGGGGAGCTGTTTTTT.

This clonotype was detected only a few times. The V call is TRBV12-3 or TRBV12-4, the J call TRBJ2-1; D unclear. The CDR3 extends over 13 amino acids. V was cut by 8 bases and J by 2 bases, with 10 bases left in between. CDR3 loop: CASGWAAYNEQFF. For the CDR3, the DNA is TGTGCCAGCGGGTGGGCGGCCTACAATGAGCAGTTCTTC.

CDR3 protein: CAISTGTGGEQYF. CDR3 coding DNA: TGTGCCATCAGTACAGGGACGGGGGGCGAGCAGTACTTC. The chain links TRBV10-3 to TRBJ2-7; the D gene is possibly TRBD2 (7 bases). From germline, CDR1 is ENHRY and CDR2 SYGVKD. The CDR3 totals 13 residues. The germline V and J ends were trimmed by 5 bases and 6 bases, with 14 bases remaining between them.

The chain is built from TRBV12-3 or TRBV12-4 and TRBJ2-3, with 9 bases lining up with TRBD1. The junction had 8 bases not matched to a gene; V was cut back by 8 bases and J by 2 bases. This CDR3 has 15 amino acids. DNA of the CDR3: TGTGCCAGCTCCCTCAGGACAGGGGACACAGATACGCAGTATTTT. Translating gives CASSLRTGDTDTQYF.

This chain connects TRBV10-3 to TRBJ2-7; D ambiguous. This CDR3 contains 14 residues. Trimming stripped 6 bases from V and 5 bases from J, with 17 bases between. Germline-derived CDR1 and CDR2 are ENHRY and SYGVKD. The CDR3: CAISPGSERNEQYF. DNA for the CDR3: TGTGCCATCAGCCCCGGGTCGGAGAGGAACGAGCAGTACTTC.

This clonotype was observed at least ten times. The chain links TRBV5-1 to TRBJ2-5, with 7 bases lining up with TRBD1. The germline gives CDR1 SGHRS, CDR2 YFSETQ. V lost 0 bases, J lost 1 base, and 0 bases stayed unmatched. The CDR3 loop spans 14 amino acids. CDR3: CASSLGDSQETQYF. CDR3 sequence (DNA): TGCGCCAGCAGCTTGGGGGACAGCCAAGAGACCCAGTACTTC. The whole variable domain, remainder taken from reference TRBV5-1 and TRBJ2-5, is KAGVTQTPRYLIKTRGQQVTLSCSPISGHRSVSWYQQTPGQGLQFLFEYFSETQRNKGNFPGRFSGRQFSNSRSEMNVSTLELGDSALYLCASSLGDSQETQYFGPGTRLLVL.

The V gene is TRBV20-1, the J gene TRBJ2-1; D is perhaps TRBD2 (5 bases). The CDR3 consists of 14 residues. Looked up from germline, CDR1 is DFQATT and CDR2 is SNEGSKA (reference sequence). The V and J ends lost 3 bases and 1 base respectively, with 10 bases between them. The CDR3 bases are TGCAGTGCTAGCCGGGGAAGGTCCTACAATGAGCAGTTCTTC. Translation: CSASRGRSYNEQFF.

The CDR3 DNA sequence: TGCAGCGTTGGAGTTTCGGGGTTAGGGGAGACCCAGTACTTC. Its protein product is CSVGVSGLGETQYF. V gene TRBV29-1 combines with J gene TRBJ2-5; tentative D call: TRBD2 (5 bases). CDR3 length: 14 amino acids. V dropped 4 bases and J dropped 5 bases, with 17 bases sitting between them. The germline CDR1 and CDR2 sequences are SQVTM and ANQGSEA.

The genes are TRBV12-3 or TRBV12-4 and TRBJ2-1, with D perhaps TRBD1 (6 bases). This CDR3 spans 16 amino acids. V lost 4 bases and J 5 bases, leaving 18 bases between the germline ends. The CDR3 DNA is TGTGCCAGCAGTTGGTTTTTGGGGACAAGTCACAATGAGCAGTTCTTC. Translated: CASSWFLGTSHNEQFF.

J is TRBJ2-1 and V is TRBV3-1; TRBD1 aligns across 7 bases. Germline V lookup: CDR1 LGHDT, CDR2 YNNKEL (reference sequence). The trim removed 3 bases at V and 8 bases at J, leaving 10 bases unmatched. The CDR3 runs to 15 residues. CDR3 loop: CASSQTGPRVDEQFF. The CDR3 DNA reads as TGTGCCAGCAGCCAGACAGGGCCCCGCGTCGATGAGCAGTTCTTC.

The gene calls are TRBV19 and TRBJ2-2; 7 bases align to TRBD1. CDR1 is LNHDA, CDR2 SQIVND, per germline (reference sequence). V lost 3 bases, J lost 1 base, and 5 bases stayed unmatched. The CDR3 consists of 16 residues. CDR3 sequence (DNA): TGTGCCAGTAGTATGGGCCGGACAGGGAACACCGGGGAGCTGTTTTTT. Translation: CASSMGRTGNTGELFF.

This clonotype was seen a few times. V gene TRBV20-1 combines with J gene TRBJ1-5; D gene uncertain. Trimming removed 1 base at V and 2 bases at J, with 9 bases between. The length of the CDR3 is 14 residues. CDR1 is DFQATT and CDR2 is SNEGSKA in the germline V gene (reference sequence). The CDR3 region is CSARATSGNQPQHF. Written as DNA, the CDR3 is TGCAGTGCTAGAGCAACCTCTGGCAATCAGCCCCAGCATTTT.

The rearrangement links TRBV9 to TRBJ1-2; D may be TRBD1 (5 bases). The V gene's germline CDR1 is SGDLS and CDR2 YYNGEE. The CDR3 runs 14 residues. The germline V and J ends were trimmed by 0 bases and 3 bases, with 9 bases remaining between them. CDR3 bases: TGTGCCAGCAGCGTAGGGACGGGGGACTATGGCTACACCTTC. Translation gives CASSVGTGDYGYTF.

Many counts were recorded for this clonotype. The rearrangement joins TRBV20-1 to TRBJ2-2, with 9 bases aligning to TRBD2. This CDR3 has 14 amino acids. Trimming removed 3 bases from V and 4 bases from J; junction bases left unmatched: 3. Germline V CDR1 and CDR2: DFQATT, SNEGSKA (reference sequence). This chain's CDR3 is CSARLAGFTGELFF. In nucleotides, the CDR3 is TGCAGTGCTAGGCTAGCGGGGTTCACCGGGGAGCTGTTTTTT.

This sequence joins TRBV12-3 or TRBV12-4 and TRBJ2-5, with 7 bases aligning to TRBD2. This CDR3 comprises 14 residues. Unmatched junction bases numbered 6, after V lost 8 bases and J lost 0 bases. The CDR3 reads CASRYGTNQETQYF. The DNA for the CDR3 is TGTGCCAGCCGATACGGGACTAACCAAGAGACCCAGTACTTC.